These 30 T cell receptor beta chains came from one sample sequenced in a study of radiation and T cells in renal cell carcinoma. Repertoires were generated with immunoSEQ multiplex PCR, while TCRdb's copy carries only in-frame clones and drops some. Of some 25,000 clones listed, more than 45% are singletons. Treatment specified: treatment-naive control, cytoreductive nephrectomy. The sequenced sample was tumor tissue, obtained from a patient whose treatment was nephrectomy without radiotherapy. The receptors shown here come from a middle-aged man with renal cell carcinoma.

The J gene is TRBJ2-1, the V gene TRBV5-1; 9 bases are shared with TRBD1. Germline CDR1 SGHRS, CDR2 YFSETQ. This CDR3 is built from 14 residues. V dropped 3 bases and J dropped 7; count of bases not matched to a gene: 5. The CDR3: CASSSGQGSNEQFF. The CDR3 DNA sequence: TGCGCCAGCAGCTCGGGACAGGGTTCGAATGAGCAGTTCTTC.

This clone was observed a few times. J is TRBJ2-5 and V is TRBV7-2; possibly TRBD1 for D (6 bases). CDR1 and CDR2 from the germline V gene are SGHTA and FQGNSA. CDR3 size: 15 residues. Trimming removed 9 bases at V and 5 bases at J, with 22 bases between. CDR3 sequence: CARGTRKVRTETQYF. The CDR3 DNA reads TGTGCCAGGGGGACAAGGAAGGTGAGGACGGAGACCCAGTACTTC. Combining the CDR3 with reference TRBV7-2 and TRBJ2-5 gives the whole variable domain GAGVSQSPSNKVTEKGKDVELRCDPISGHTALYWYRQSLGQGLEFLIYFQGNSAPDKSGLPSDRFSAERTGGSVSTLTIQRTQQEDSAVYLCARGTRKVRTETQYFGPGTRLLVL.

The V gene is TRBV13, the J gene TRBJ2-6; 9 nucleotides align to TRBD2. CDR1 and CDR2 (germline): PRHDT, FYEKMQ (reference sequence). The V gene end was trimmed by 5 bases and the J gene end by 0 bases; junction bases not matched to a gene: 8. The CDR3 is 18 residues long. CDR3 nucleotide sequence: TGTGCCAGCAGCGCCTTAAGCGGGGGGCCCTCTGGGGCCAACGTCCTGACTTTC. Amino acid sequence: CASSALSGGPSGANVLTF.

This clone was detected many times. The chain is built from TRBV7-9 and TRBJ2-5; no clear D. V was clipped by 7 bases and J by 2 bases, with 17 bases between them. Germline V gene sequence: CDR1 SEHNR, CDR2 FQNEAQ (reference sequence). CDR3 length: 15 residues. The CDR3: CASIRAQTVQETQYF. In DNA, the CDR3 is TGTGCCAGCATCCGAGCGCAGACTGTTCAAGAGACCCAGTACTTC.

In its sample, this clone was seen a few times. The chain uses TRBV7-2 and TRBJ2-6, with D uncertain. The V end lost 3 bases, the J end lost 0 bases, and 3 bases lay between the germline ends. The CDR3 has 14 amino acids. CDR1 and CDR2 (germline): SGHTA, FQGNSA. CDR3 region: CASSFISGANVLTF. CDR3 nucleotide sequence: TGTGCCAGCAGCTTTATCTCTGGGGCCAACGTCCTGACTTTC. The variable domain in full, completed from reference TRBV7-2 and TRBJ2-6, reads GAGVSQSPSNKVTEKGKDVELRCDPISGHTALYWYRQSLGQGLEFLIYFQGNSAPDKSGLPSDRFSAERTGGSVSTLTIQRTQQEDSAVYLCASSFISGANVLTFGAGSRLTVL.

V and J are TRBV9 and TRBJ2-1, with D tentatively TRBD2 (7 bases). Trimming took 0 bases from V and 9 from J, leaving 25 bases between them. Germline CDR1 and CDR2: SGDLS and YYNGEE. The CDR3 extends over 18 amino acids. CDR3 in amino acids: CASSVEDSGWGRGTEQFF. The CDR3 nucleotides read TGTGCCAGCAGCGTAGAGGATAGCGGGTGGGGAAGGGGGACTGAGCAGTTCTTC.

This sequence joins TRBV5-5 and TRBJ1-3; D unclear. CDR1 is SGHKS, CDR2 YYEKEE, per germline (reference sequence). The V end lost 5 bases, the J end lost 0 bases, and 18 bases lay between the germline ends. The CDR3 runs 17 residues. This chain's CDR3 is CASSFFADGSSGNTIYF. DNA for the CDR3: TGTGCCAGCAGTTTCTTTGCGGACGGCAGCTCTGGAAACACCATATATTTT.

V is TRBV19 and J is TRBJ1-5; TRBD1 aligns across 8 bases. The CDR3 sequence is 16 residues long. Germline V lookup: CDR1 LNHDA, CDR2 SQIVND (reference sequence). The trim removed 3 bases at V and 0 bases at J, leaving 4 bases unmatched. The CDR3 here is CASSMTGANSNQPQHF. Here the CDR3 DNA reads TGTGCCAGTAGTATGACAGGGGCGAATAGCAATCAGCCCCAGCATTTT.

This rearrangement joins TRBV6-5 to TRBJ2-7, with 9 bases aligning to TRBD1. V was clipped by 2 bases and J by 5 bases; unmatched bases: 1. The CDR3 runs 13 residues. The germline CDR1 and CDR2 sequences are MNHEY and SVGAGI. The CDR3 reads CASSYNRGHEQYV. CDR3 DNA: TGTGCCAGCAGTTACAACAGGGGGCACGAGCAGTACGTC.

This clone was seen only a few times. The genes are TRBV19 and TRBJ1-1; D gene unclear. The length of the CDR3 is 12 residues. The V end was cut by 6 bases, the J end by 1 base, with 6 bases between. Germline CDR1 reads LNHDA; CDR2 reads SQIVND (reference sequence). The CDR3 sequence is CASSKWNTEAFF. CDR3 coding DNA: TGTGCCAGTAGCAAGTGGAACACTGAAGCTTTCTTT.

The count of this clone is one. The V gene is TRBV5-1, the J gene TRBJ1-1; 8 bases match TRBD1. The CDR3 loop spans 14 amino acids. Germline trimming cut 4 bases from V and 4 bases from J; bases unmatched to any gene: 6. Germline-derived CDR1 and CDR2 are SGHRS and YFSETQ. CDR3 in amino acids: CASSPGGASTEAFF. CDR3 DNA: TGCGCCAGCAGCCCAGGGGGCGCGAGCACTGAAGCTTTCTTT.

The chain couples TRBV28 to TRBJ2-4; 8 positions match TRBD1. The CDR3 has 18 residues. The V and J ends lost 7 bases and 3 bases, in that order; junction bases with no gene match: 17. Germline V gives CDR1 MDHEN, CDR2 SYDVKM. CDR3 in DNA: TGTGCCAGCAACAAGCAGGGGGCGAACTTTTTATTCAAAAACATTCAGTACTTC. It yields the protein CASNKQGANFLFKNIQYF.

This chain joins TRBV6-5 and TRBJ2-1; 7 bases align to TRBD2. CDR1 is MNHEY and CDR2 is SVGAGI in the germline V gene. V lost 6 bases, J lost 8 bases, and 13 bases stayed unmatched. This CDR3 has 15 amino acids. The CDR3 bases are TGTGCCAGCAGGCTAATGGGGGAGGGCCGGGATGAGCAGTTCTTC. It yields the protein CASRLMGEGRDEQFF.

V and J are TRBV6-5 and TRBJ1-5, with TRBD1 matching 7 bases. V shed 0 bases, J shed 6 bases, and the junction held 2 bases outside the gene matches. This CDR3 contains 14 residues. The germline V gene has CDR1 MNHEY and CDR2 SVGAGI. CDR3 nucleotide sequence: TGTGCCAGCAGTTACTCGAGGGGGCGTCAGCCCCAGCATTTT. It is translated as CASSYSRGRQPQHF.

The V gene is TRBV25-1, the J gene TRBJ2-1; D is unclear. Germline V gene data show CDR1 as MGHDK and CDR2 as SYGVNS. The CDR3 extends over 17 amino acids. Trimming removed 3 bases from V and 0 bases from J, with 15 bases in between. CDR3 bases: TGTGCCAGCAGTGATATTTCGGTTTCGAGCTCCTACAATGAGCAGTTCTTC. This translates into CASSDISVSSSYNEQFF.

On this clone: One end of the junction fails to match germline, which may point to a read error. Other DNA sequences in this specimen translate into the identical CDR3. The rearrangement links TRBV6-5 to TRBJ2-7, with TRBD2 identical over 9 bases. This CDR3 region has 14 residues. Germline V lookup: CDR1 MNHEY, CDR2 SVGAGI. The CDR3 loop is CASSVLAGSYEQYF. DNA of the CDR3: TGCGCCAGCAGTGTACTAGCGGGTAGCTACGAGCAGTACTTC.

The chain is built from TRBV7-8 and TRBJ2-7; 12 nucleotides align to TRBD2. After removal of 7 bases from V and 3 bases from J, the junction contained 4 bases not matched to a gene. The CDR3 length is 14 residues. Germline V gives CDR1 SGHVS, CDR2 FQNEAQ. The CDR3 region has the DNA TGTGCCAGCACGTCTAGCGGGGGGGGCTACGAGCAGTACTTC. Translated, it gives CASTSSGGGYEQYF.

This clone was picked up a small number of times. The chain employs TRBV10-3 and TRBJ1-2; D possibly corresponds to TRBD1 (5 bases). The CDR3 sequence is 14 residues long. Deletions cut 4 bases from V and 4 bases from J, with 13 bases between. The germline gives CDR1 ENHRY, CDR2 SYGVKD. The CDR3 reads CAISVQGEGYGYTF. The CDR3 DNA sequence: TGTGCCATCAGTGTGCAGGGCGAGGGCTATGGCTACACCTTC.

DNA of the CDR3: TGTGCCAGCAGTTGGACCGGGCAGCTCAATCAGCCCCAGCATTTT. It yields the protein CASSWTGQLNQPQHF. This chain joins TRBV28 and TRBJ1-5; D ambiguous. Per the germline V gene, CDR1 is MDHEN and CDR2 is SYDVKM. This CDR3 has 15 amino acids. The germline V and J ends were trimmed by 4 bases and 3 bases, with 13 bases remaining between them.

This clone was detected only a few times. V gene TRBV5-1 combines with J gene TRBJ2-5; D gene unclear. The V end was cut by 4 bases, the J end by 4 bases, with 5 bases between. This CDR3 comprises 11 residues. CDR1 SGHRS and CDR2 YFSETQ come from the germline V gene. The DNA for the CDR3 is TGCGCCAGCAGCCCTGGAGAGACCCAGTACTTC. This translates into CASSPGETQYF. Full variable domain (missing parts from reference TRBV5-1 and TRBJ2-5): KAGVTQTPRYLIKTRGQQVTLSCSPISGHRSVSWYQQTPGQGLQFLFEYFSETQRNKGNFPGRFSGRQFSNSRSEMNVSTLELGDSALYLCASSPGETQYFGPGTRLLVL.

V is TRBV11-2 and J is TRBJ1-5; D is possibly TRBD1 (6 bases). The germline V and J ends were trimmed by 1 base and 3 bases, with 16 bases remaining between them. The length of the CDR3 is 17 residues. Germline values: CDR1 SGHAT, CDR2 FQNNGV. CDR3 residues: CASSLGRTAEPNQPQHF. In DNA form, the CDR3 reads TGTGCCAGCAGCTTAGGGAGGACAGCAGAGCCCAATCAGCCCCAGCATTTT.

The gene calls are TRBV6-5 and TRBJ1-2; no reliable D call. With 6 bases removed from V and 3 bases from J, the gap between germline ends came to 11 bases. This CDR3 is 13 amino acids long. Germline V CDR1 and CDR2: MNHEY, SVGAGI. The CDR3 region has the DNA TGTGCCAGCAGCACCGGGGTGGACTATGGCTACACCTTC. It yields the protein CASSTGVDYGYTF.

This clone was counted only a few times. The chain couples TRBV28 to TRBJ2-2; no clear D. Trimming removed 7 bases at V and 1 base at J, with 7 bases between. Germline CDR1 reads MDHEN; CDR2 reads SYDVKM. This CDR3 comprises 13 residues. Here the CDR3 DNA reads TGTGCCAGCAACCAAGAGAACACCGGGGAGCTGTTTTTT. It codes for CASNQENTGELFF. The full variable domain, its missing parts supplied by reference TRBV28 and TRBJ2-2, is DVKVTQSSRYLVKRTGEKVFLECVQDMDHENMFWYRQDPGLGLRLIYFSYDVKMKEKGDIPEGYSVSREKKERFSLILESASTNQTSMYLCASNQENTGELFFGEGSRLTVL.

The chain combines TRBV18 with TRBJ1-1, with D tentatively TRBD1 (5 bases). Per the germline V gene, CDR1 is KGHSH and CDR2 is LQKENI. The CDR3 sequence is 16 residues long. V dropped 3 bases and J dropped 4 bases, with 18 bases sitting between them. As DNA, the CDR3 is TGTGCCAGCTCACCCGAGGGGATCACTACCTCCACTGAAGCTTTCTTT. The encoded protein is CASSPEGITTSTEAFF.

The chain couples TRBV11-3 to TRBJ1-5, with TRBD1 matching over 8 bases. With 6 bases clipped from V and 2 bases from J, the junction kept 0 bases outside the gene matches. In germline, CDR1 is SGHNT, CDR2 YENEEA. The CDR3 is 13 residues long. The CDR3 reads CASRGQGNQPQHF. The CDR3 DNA follows: TGTGCCAGCAGGGGACAGGGCAATCAGCCCCAGCATTTT.

The chain links TRBV6-6 to TRBJ2-1; D might be TRBD2 (6 bases). Germline-derived CDR1 and CDR2 are MNHNY and SVGAGI (reference sequence). The V end was cut by 0 bases, the J end by 7 bases, with 16 bases between. The CDR3 length is 16 residues. The CDR3 sequence: CASSYSPGLRGNEQFF. For the CDR3, the DNA is TGTGCCAGCAGTTACTCCCCGGGACTCCGGGGGAATGAGCAGTTCTTC.

The CDR3 reads CASSSHERGEQYF. CDR3 nucleotides: TGTGCCAGCAGTTCCCACGAGAGGGGGGAGCAGTACTTC. The chain carries TRBV28 and TRBJ2-7, with D possibly matching TRBD1 (6 bases). The CDR3 has 13 residues. Germline V gives CDR1 MDHEN, CDR2 SYDVKM. Trimming removed 4 bases at V and 7 bases at J, with 14 bases between.

This clone was detected a few times. The J gene is TRBJ1-2, the V gene TRBV7-9; D possibly corresponds to TRBD1 (5 bases). Germline V gene data show CDR1 as SEHNR and CDR2 as FQNEAQ (reference sequence). V was pared by 1 base and J by 3 bases, with 9 bases between. The CDR3 is 14 amino acids. This CDR3 reads CASSLGGDHYGYTF. DNA for the CDR3: TGTGCCAGCAGCTTAGGAGGGGATCACTATGGCTACACCTTC. Full variable domain (outside the CDR3, taken from reference TRBV7-9 and TRBJ1-2): DTGVSQNPRHKITKRGQNVTFRCDPISEHNRLYWYRQTLGQGPEFLTYFQNEAQLEKSRLLSDRFSAERPKGSFSTLEIQRTEQGDSAMYLCASSLGGDHYGYTFGSGTRLTVV.

The chain carries TRBV6-5 and TRBJ1-2; possibly TRBD1 for D (5 bases). In germline, CDR1 is MNHEY, CDR2 SVGAGI. V lost 6 bases and J lost 3, with 14 bases in between. The CDR3 is made up of 14 amino acids. The CDR3 nucleotides are TGTGCCAGCAGCCCTCGGGGGTCCTACTATGGCTACACCTTC. It translates to CASSPRGSYYGYTF.

This clone was observed a handful of times. J is TRBJ1-2 and V is TRBV5-1; a weak D match, TRBD1 (6 bases). The CDR3 runs 13 residues. V was trimmed by 5 bases and J by 8 bases, leaving 16 bases between them. In germline, CDR1 is SGHRS, CDR2 YFSETQ. The DNA for the CDR3 is TGCGCCAGCAGTAGGGACACCCAGGGAGGCTACACCTTC. Translating gives CASSRDTQGGYTF.